This T cell receptor (beta chain) stems from a study of blood T cell repertoires in COVID-19 (dated by TCRdb to the early 2020s). About the study as a whole: Samples from collaborators originated in the United States, Italy and Spain and spanned both the acute and convalescent phases of COVID-19. The prospective study material was composed of cDNA or gDNA derived from T cells, B-cell-depleted T cells, or PBMCs. The dataset comprised deeply sampled blood TCRbeta repertoires from subjects exposed to, actively infected with, or recovered from COVID-19. The repertoires were released in a freely available public database intended as a resource for research on the immune response to SARS-CoV-2. The samples were drawn from two sources: the first 160 participants of the ongoing ImmuneRACE study, and fewer than 1,500 subjects contributed by 6 global collaborators. Nearly every sample came with metadata listing a de-identified subject ID, COVID-19 status, age in years and sex. Where available, HLA class I and class II types were taken from metadata supplied by the sample provider and were not determined by assay-based typing. Beyond this particular receptor, the publication reports: How much clinical and demographic metadata was included differed by source and by participant, and the metadata was provided uncurated.

TCRbeta CDR3 regions were amplified from genomic DNA using the immunoSEQ Assay, a bias-controlled multiplex PCR. The study's processing was this. The number of nucleated cells in each sample was estimated from the amplification of reference gene primers within the assay. To quantify the absolute abundance of each unique TCRbeta CDR3 rearrangement, sequence reads were collapsed and filtered. Productive Simpson clonality was computed per sample as the square root of Simpson's diversity index over productive rearrangements. This is the immuneACCESS table as TCRdb keeps it, with only in-frame sequences that have V and J called. A part of the clones is gone; compared with another copy, unresolved V genes explain less than half, and the rest is unexplained. From that table come the V and J calls and clone size; the DNA was used to work out D and trimming. A total of hundreds of thousands of clones appear in this sample, 83% of them only once. The ten largest clones take up about 1.3% of the sample.

One collaborating source in Seattle enrolled patients during active infection and followed them longitudinally through the course of disease. Each collaborating institution followed its own protocols to collect whole blood in K2EDTA tubes. For TCRbeta analysis, collaborator samples were shipped as frozen whole blood, as isolated PBMCs, or as DNA extracted from either sample type. For this chain, trimming is 6 bases at the V end and 4 bases at the J end, and the number of junction bases without a gene match is 10. The germline V gene gives CDR1 as MNHEY and CDR2 as SVGAGI. From the cysteine through the phenylalanine, the CDR3 covers 15 amino acids. The DNA shown is the 45-base CDR3, in frame from base 1. With regard to this clone: Its antigen has not been determined. Base qualities are not provided; no much larger clone lies one nucleotide away.

The clonotype originates from a woman between 25 and 40 years old with COVID-19, enrolled during active disease. The material sequenced was peripheral blood. This chain joins TRBV6-5 to TRBJ2-7; TRBD2 fits 9 bases in the junction. The encoded CDR3 is CASSPIAGVEYEQYF. The DNA is as follows: TGTGCCAGCAGCCCCATAGCGGGAGTTGAGTACGAGCAGTACTTC.